The present T cell receptor (beta chain) was sequenced within a study of T cell responses to AZD1222 COVID-19 vaccine. CDR1 is SEHNR and CDR2 is FQNEAQ in the germline V gene (reference sequence). Losses at the gene ends were 4 bases for V and 6 bases for J; bases not matched to a gene: 10. The CDR3 runs 16 residues. Profiled with immunoSEQ multiplex PCR; TCRdb holds only in-frame clones, not every one. The repertoire consists of under 150,000 clones, with 75% to 95% occurring once and the leading ten covering about 1.9%. Sample: peripheral blood, taken 28 days after the second AZD1222 dose. The rearrangement uses TRBV7-9 and TRBJ1-3; 9 positions match TRBD1. This sequence originates from an adult who received the AZD1222 COVID-19 vaccine. Here the CDR3 reads CASSYTPGTGLNTIYF. CDR3 DNA sequence: TGTGCCAGCAGCTACACCCCCGGGACAGGGTTAAACACCATATATTTT.